This TCR beta chain was found in a study of radiation and T cells in renal cell carcinoma. Time point indicated: blood 4 weeks post-SBRT, at nephrectomy. Regarding treatment: 15 Gy SBRT to primary tumor, nephrectomy 4 weeks later. Nephrectomy followed 15 Gy stereotactic body radiation by 4 weeks. This renal cell carcinoma was of the clear cell type. In regard to this clone: What it binds is not known.

General study points: No pretreatment tumor biopsies were available for baseline clonotypes. Top tumor clonotypes rose in blood 2 weeks post-radiation, then contracted.

Germline lookup yields CDR1 MDHEN and CDR2 SYDVKM. This CDR3 is 15 amino acids long. Trimming removed 11 bases from V and 0 bases from J, with 17 bases in between. Data came from immunoSEQ multiplex PCR; TCRdb stores just in-frame clones and leaves some out. The table has 60,000 to 95,000 clones, around four fifths seen once. The J gene is TRBJ1-3, the V gene TRBV28; D unclear. Sample: blood, taken from a patient whose treatment included radiotherapy and nephrectomy. The receptor comes from a woman aged 60 to 75 with renal cell carcinoma. In DNA, the CDR3 is TGTGCCTCCCACGGGCCGGGATTCTCTGGAAACACCATATATTTT. It is translated as CASHGPGFSGNTIYF.